The present T cell receptor beta chain was sequenced within a study of CD8 T cells in ankylosing spondylitis. The trim removed 2 bases at V and 1 base at J, leaving 18 bases unmatched. This CDR3 has 20 residues. CDR1 is SGHDN and CDR2 is FVKESK in the germline V gene. TCRdb re-derived calls from the 5' RACE reads in MiXCR, one entry per CDR3 protein. The sample holds around 160,000 distinct CDR3 sequences; 9.5% to 13% are singletons and the top ten take about 27%. In its sample, this clonotype was seen many times. The TCR was taken from a male donor with ankylosing spondylitis or in good health (not recorded which). Sequenced input: blood, either unsorted or a sorted T cell fraction (not recorded which). The J gene is TRBJ1-1, the V gene TRBV14, with 8 positions matching TRBD1. CDR3 sequence reads: CASSQFGFGQGATTNTEAFF. The CDR3 DNA reads TGTGCCAGCAGCCAATTCGGATTTGGTCAGGGGGCTACAACGAACACTGAAGCTTTCTTT. Full variable domain (outside the CDR3, taken from reference TRBV14 and TRBJ1-1): EAGVTQFPSHSVIEKGQTVTLRCDPISGHDNLYWYRRVMGKEIKFLLHFVKESKQDESGMPNNRFLAERTGGTYSTLKVQPAELEDSGVYFCASSQFGFGQGATTNTEAFFGQGTRLTVV.